The T cell receptor (beta chain) described here comes from a study of T cell repertoires in ileal Crohn's disease. Overall study results and limits: Compared with CD4 T cells, sorted CD8 cells carried more expanded clones. Endoscopic recurrence occurred in every patient whose clonality exceeded 26.8%. Clonal expansions were more frequent in active smokers than non-smokers at surgery.

Around 0.55 micrograms of biopsy DNA per sample underwent TCRB immunosequencing. Libraries were prepared by immunoSEQ multiplex PCR; TCRdb keeps only in-frame clonotypes and omits some of them. This sample has 25,000 to 35,000 clones, with roughly 77% found just once. Unmatched junction bases numbered 5, after V lost 4 bases and J lost 0 bases. Germline V gene sequence: CDR1 SGHAT, CDR2 FQNNGV. The CDR3 has 15 residues. As regards this clone: The antigen is unknown.

The chain uses TRBV11-2 and TRBJ1-2; 7 bases line up with TRBD1. This receptor was identified in an adult with Crohn's disease. Sequencing was performed on ileal tissue. CDR3 region: CASSSAGGANYGYTF. CDR3 in DNA: TGTGCCAGCAGCTCCGCAGGGGGAGCTAACTATGGCTACACCTTC.